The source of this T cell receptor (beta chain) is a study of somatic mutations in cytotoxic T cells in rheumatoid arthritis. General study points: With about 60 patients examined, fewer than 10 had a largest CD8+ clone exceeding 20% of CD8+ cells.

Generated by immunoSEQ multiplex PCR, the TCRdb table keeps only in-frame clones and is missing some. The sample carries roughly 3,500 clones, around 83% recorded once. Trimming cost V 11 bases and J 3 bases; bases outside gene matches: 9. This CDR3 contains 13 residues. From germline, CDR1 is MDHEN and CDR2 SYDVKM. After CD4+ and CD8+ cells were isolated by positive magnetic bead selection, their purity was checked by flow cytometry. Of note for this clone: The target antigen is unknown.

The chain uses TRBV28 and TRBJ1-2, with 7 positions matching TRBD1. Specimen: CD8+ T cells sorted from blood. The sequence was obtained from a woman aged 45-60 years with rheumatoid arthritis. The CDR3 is CAGGTGVDYGYTF. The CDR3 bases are TGTGCCGGCGGTACAGGGGTGGACTATGGCTACACCTTC.